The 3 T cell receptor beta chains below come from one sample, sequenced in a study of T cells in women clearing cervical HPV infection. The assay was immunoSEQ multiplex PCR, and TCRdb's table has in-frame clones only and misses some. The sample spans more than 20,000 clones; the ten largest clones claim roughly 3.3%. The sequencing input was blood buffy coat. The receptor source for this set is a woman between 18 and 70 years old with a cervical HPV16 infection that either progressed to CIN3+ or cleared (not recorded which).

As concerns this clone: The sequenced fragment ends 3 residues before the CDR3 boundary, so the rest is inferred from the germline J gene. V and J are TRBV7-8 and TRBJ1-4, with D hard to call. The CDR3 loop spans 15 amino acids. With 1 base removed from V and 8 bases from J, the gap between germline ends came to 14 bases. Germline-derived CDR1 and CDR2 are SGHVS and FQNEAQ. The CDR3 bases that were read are TGTGCCAGCAGCTTAGAGCCTAGAGGTACCGAAAAA. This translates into CASSLEPRGTEK. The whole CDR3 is CASSLEPRGTEKLFF. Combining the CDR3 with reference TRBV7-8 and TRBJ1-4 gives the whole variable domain GAGVSQSPRYKVAKRGQDVALRCDPISGHVSLFWYQQALGQGPEFLTYFQNEAQLDKSGLPSDRFFAERPEGSVSTLKIQRTQQEDSAVYLCASSLEPRGTEKLFFGSGTQLSVL.

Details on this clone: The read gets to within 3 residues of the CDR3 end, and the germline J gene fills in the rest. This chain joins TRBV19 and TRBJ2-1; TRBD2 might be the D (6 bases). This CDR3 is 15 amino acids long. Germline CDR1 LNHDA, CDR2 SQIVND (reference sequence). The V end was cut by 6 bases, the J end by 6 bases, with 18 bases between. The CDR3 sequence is CASSTTERGTNEQFF. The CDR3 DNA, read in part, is TGTGCCAGTAGCACTACTGAACGGGGGACCAATGAG.

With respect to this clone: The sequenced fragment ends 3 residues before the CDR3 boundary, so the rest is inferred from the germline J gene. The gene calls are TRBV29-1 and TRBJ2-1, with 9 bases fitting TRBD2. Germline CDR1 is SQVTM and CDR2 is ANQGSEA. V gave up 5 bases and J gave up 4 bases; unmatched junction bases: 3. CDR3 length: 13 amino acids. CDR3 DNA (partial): TGCAGCGTTAGACTAGCGGTTTACAATGAG. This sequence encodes CSVRLAVYNE. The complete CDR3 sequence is CSVRLAVYNEQFF.